These 13 T cell receptor beta chains originate from one sample sequenced in a study of cytomegalovirus exposure and HLA in healthy donors. Primers included in the PCR were 60 Vbeta and 13 Jbeta primers. The table came from immunoSEQ multiplex PCR; TCRdb's copy has only in-frame clones and leaves some out. Among 160,000 or so clones listed, around 81% were seen once. Sequences were obtained from PBMCs. Receptor source: a woman in her forties or fifties in good health and CMV-seronegative.

The chain is built from TRBV11-3 and TRBJ2-5, with 9 bases that match TRBD1. With the DNA end fitting TRBJ2-7 better, the J assignment may be wrong. Germline assignment: CDR1 SGHNT and CDR2 YENEEA. The CDR3 is made up of 18 amino acids. The CDR3 DNA is TGTGCCAGCACAAAGGGGGGGACCGGGACAGGGCCTACGTTCGAGCAGTACTTC. This sequence encodes CASTKGGTGTGPTFEQYF.

The V gene is TRBV6-1, the J gene TRBJ1-5; perhaps TRBD1 as D (5 bases). The V gene's germline CDR1 is MNHNS and CDR2 SASEGT. This CDR3 is 13 amino acids long. Trimming cost V 4 bases and J 9 bases, with 13 bases left between them. DNA for the CDR3: TGTGCCAGCAGTGCGACAGAACCCAGGCCCCAGCATTTT. Translation: CASSATEPRPQHF.

The genes are TRBV7-9 and TRBJ1-3; 8 nucleotides agree with TRBD1. Per the germline V gene, CDR1 is SEHNR and CDR2 is FQNEAQ (reference sequence). The CDR3 loop spans 16 amino acids. The junction had 8 bases not matched to a gene; V was cut back by 3 bases and J by 4 bases. The CDR3 sequence is CASSLGGRGPGNTIYF. CDR3 DNA: TGTGCCAGCAGCTTGGGTGGCAGGGGGCCAGGAAACACCATATATTTT.

This sequence joins TRBV29-1 and TRBJ2-3, with D maybe TRBD2 (5 bases). V was shortened by 8 bases and J by 2 bases, with 11 bases between the two germline ends. In germline, CDR1 is SQVTM, CDR2 ANQGSEA. CDR3 length: 12 residues. This CDR3 is CSFRDSTDTQYF. The DNA for the CDR3 is TGCAGCTTCCGGGATTCCACAGATACGCAGTATTTT.

CDR3 bases: TGTGCCAGCAGTATTGGACAGTCTCAGCCCCAGCATTTT. This translates into CASSIGQSQPQHF. The J gene is TRBJ1-5, the V gene TRBV2; D possibly corresponds to TRBD1 (6 bases). CDR1 and CDR2 (germline): SNHLY, FYNNEI. Trimming cost V 5 bases and J 6 bases, with 11 bases left between them. There are 13 residues in the CDR3. The full variable domain, its missing parts supplied by reference TRBV2 and TRBJ1-5, is EPEVTQTPSHQVTQMGQEVILRCVPISNHLYFYWYRQILGQKVEFLVSFYNNEISEKSEIFDDQFSVERPDGSNFTLKIRSTKLEDSAMYFCASSIGQSQPQHFGDGTRLSIL.

The chain is built from TRBV6-6 and TRBJ2-2; D remains unclear. CDR1 and CDR2 from the germline V gene are MNHNY and SVGAGI (reference sequence). V was trimmed by 6 bases and J by 6 bases, leaving 8 bases between them. There are 12 residues in the CDR3. The CDR3 region has the DNA TGTGCCAGCAGCCCCGGTGCCGGGGAGCTGTTTTTT. It specifies CASSPGAGELFF.

The genes are TRBV2 and TRBJ2-1, with D possibly being TRBD2 (7 bases). The CDR3 has 15 amino acids. The V gene's germline CDR1 is SNHLY and CDR2 FYNNEI. Trimming shortened V by 11 bases and J by 3 bases, and 20 bases separated the two germline ends. CDR3 amino acids: CAYVRGAGFYNEQFF. CDR3 sequence (DNA): TGTGCCTACGTCCGGGGGGCGGGGTTCTACAATGAGCAGTTCTTC.

V is TRBV11-1 and J is TRBJ2-3; D unresolved. The germline V and J ends were trimmed by 0 bases and 0 bases, with 10 bases remaining between them. The CDR3 covers 16 residues. Looked up from germline, CDR1 is SGHAT and CDR2 is FQDESV (reference sequence). CDR3 loop: CASSLAPRSSTDTQYF. CDR3 DNA sequence: TGTGCCAGCAGCTTAGCGCCTAGGTCTAGCACAGATACGCAGTATTTT. Combining the CDR3 with reference TRBV11-1 and TRBJ2-3 gives the whole variable domain EAEVAQSPRYKITEKSQAVAFWCDPISGHATLYWYRQILGQGPELLVQFQDESVVDDSQLPKDRFSAERLKGVDSTLKIQPAELGDSAMYLCASSLAPRSSTDTQYFGPGTRLTVL.

The table lists this clone with a few counts. The CDR3 region is CASSLVSGTDSSRDNSPLHF. In DNA form, the CDR3 reads TGCGCCAGCAGCTTGGTATCCGGGACAGACTCCAGCCGGGATAATTCACCCCTCCACTTT. This chain joins TRBV5-1 and TRBJ1-6; 7 bases align to TRBD1. Per germline, CDR1 SGHRS and CDR2 YFSETQ. The CDR3 spans 20 residues. V lost 0 bases and J lost 5; bases outside the gene matches: 17.

The CDR3 loop reads CASSSVKQENTGELFF. The CDR3 region has the DNA TGCGCCAGCAGCTCCGTCAAGCAGGAGAACACCGGGGAGCTGTTTTTT. The V gene is TRBV4-3, the J gene TRBJ2-2; D is undetermined. CDR1 is LGHNA, CDR2 YSLEER, per germline. The CDR3 runs 16 residues. The ends were cut back, 5 bases at V and 1 base at J, with 14 bases in the middle.

The chain combines TRBV5-1 with TRBJ2-3; D not resolved. The ends were cut back, 2 bases at V and 3 bases at J, with 10 bases in the middle. The CDR3 sequence is 14 residues long. Germline CDR1 is SGHRS and CDR2 is YFSETQ. CDR3 protein: CASSFGVETDTQYF. CDR3 bases: TGCGCCAGCAGCTTTGGCGTGGAGACAGATACGCAGTATTTT.

This clone was seen more than once but under ten times. This rearrangement joins TRBV6-5 to TRBJ2-1, with D possibly being TRBD1 (5 bases). The V gene lost 2 bases and the J gene lost 9 bases, with 8 bases spanning the gap. Germline CDR1 and CDR2: MNHEY and SVGAGI. The CDR3 extends over 12 amino acids. The CDR3 sequence is CASSYRQTEQFF. The CDR3 DNA reads as TGTGCCAGCAGTTACCGACAGACTGAGCAGTTCTTC.

This clone was seen more than once but under ten times. This chain uses TRBV30 with TRBJ2-1; the D gene is possibly TRBD2 (6 bases). The CDR3 loop spans 17 amino acids. Germline lookup yields CDR1 GTSNPN and CDR2 SVGIG (reference sequence). V was pared by 5 bases and J by 4 bases, with 24 bases between. The CDR3 reads CAWSLVKLASPYNEQFF. DNA of the CDR3: TGTGCCTGGTCTCTCGTAAAACTAGCTTCCCCATACAATGAGCAGTTCTTC.